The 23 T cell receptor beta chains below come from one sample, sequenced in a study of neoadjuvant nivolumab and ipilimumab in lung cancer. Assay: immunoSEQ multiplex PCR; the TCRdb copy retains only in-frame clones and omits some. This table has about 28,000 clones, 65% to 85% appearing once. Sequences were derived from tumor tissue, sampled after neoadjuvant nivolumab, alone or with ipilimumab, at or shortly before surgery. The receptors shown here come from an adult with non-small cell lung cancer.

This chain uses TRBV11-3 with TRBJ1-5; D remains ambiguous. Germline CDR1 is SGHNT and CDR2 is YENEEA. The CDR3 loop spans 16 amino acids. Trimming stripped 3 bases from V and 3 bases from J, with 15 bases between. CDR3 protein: CASSFRVERNNQPQHF. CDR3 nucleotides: TGTGCCAGCAGCTTTCGGGTCGAGCGGAACAATCAGCCCCAGCATTTT.

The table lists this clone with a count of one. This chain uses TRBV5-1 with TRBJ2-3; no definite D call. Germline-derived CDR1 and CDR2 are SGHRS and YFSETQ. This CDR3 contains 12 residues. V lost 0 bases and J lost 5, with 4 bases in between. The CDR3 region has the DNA TGCGCCAGCAGCTTGGGGGTAGATACGCAGTATTTT. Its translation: CASSLGVDTQYF.

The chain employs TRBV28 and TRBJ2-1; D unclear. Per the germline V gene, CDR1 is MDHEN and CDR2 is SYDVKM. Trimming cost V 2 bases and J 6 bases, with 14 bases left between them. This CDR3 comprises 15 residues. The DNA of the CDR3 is TGTGCCAGCAGTTTAACAGCCCACACGGGCAATGAGCAGTTCTTC. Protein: CASSLTAHTGNEQFF.

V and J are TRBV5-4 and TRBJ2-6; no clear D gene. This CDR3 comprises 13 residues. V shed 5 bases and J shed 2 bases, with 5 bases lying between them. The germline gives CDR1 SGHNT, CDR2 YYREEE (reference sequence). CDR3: CASRRPGANVLTF. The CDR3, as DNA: TGTGCCAGCAGGCGTCCTGGGGCCAACGTCCTGACTTTC.

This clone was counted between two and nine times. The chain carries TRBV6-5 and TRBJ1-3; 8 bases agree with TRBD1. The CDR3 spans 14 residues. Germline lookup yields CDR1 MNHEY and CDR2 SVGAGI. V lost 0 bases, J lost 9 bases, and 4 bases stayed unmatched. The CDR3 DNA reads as TGTGCCAGCAGTTACTCGGACAGGGTCGGCACCATATATTTT. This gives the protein CASSYSDRVGTIYF.

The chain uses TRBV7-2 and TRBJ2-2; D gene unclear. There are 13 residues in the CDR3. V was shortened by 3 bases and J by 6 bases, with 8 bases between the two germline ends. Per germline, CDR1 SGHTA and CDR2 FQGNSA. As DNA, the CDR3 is TGTGCCAGCAGCTTCGTGCGGTCCGGGGAGCTGTTTTTT. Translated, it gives CASSFVRSGELFF.

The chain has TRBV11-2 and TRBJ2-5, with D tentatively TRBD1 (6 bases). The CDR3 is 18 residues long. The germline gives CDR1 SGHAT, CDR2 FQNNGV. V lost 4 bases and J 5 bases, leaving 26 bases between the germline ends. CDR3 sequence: CASSSRSGTIITRETQYF. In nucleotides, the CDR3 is TGTGCCAGCAGCTCCCGATCCGGGACAATAATCACTCGGGAGACCCAGTACTTC. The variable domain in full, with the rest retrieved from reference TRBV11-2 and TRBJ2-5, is EAGVAQSPRYKIIEKRQSVAFWCNPISGHATLYWYQQILGQGPKLLIQFQNNGVVDDSQLPKDRFSAERLKGVDSTLKIQPAKLEDSAVYLCASSSRSGTIITRETQYFGPGTRLLVL.

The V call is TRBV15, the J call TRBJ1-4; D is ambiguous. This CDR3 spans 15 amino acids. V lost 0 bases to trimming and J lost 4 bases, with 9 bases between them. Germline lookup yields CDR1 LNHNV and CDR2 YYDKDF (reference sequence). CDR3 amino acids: CATSRDRIDNEKLFF. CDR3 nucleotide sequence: TGTGCCACCAGCAGAGATAGGATCGATAATGAAAAACTGTTTTTT.

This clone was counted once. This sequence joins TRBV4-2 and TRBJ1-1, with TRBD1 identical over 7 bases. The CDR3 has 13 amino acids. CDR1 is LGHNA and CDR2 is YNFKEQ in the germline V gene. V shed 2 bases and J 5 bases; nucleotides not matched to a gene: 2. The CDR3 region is CASSQPQGTEAFF. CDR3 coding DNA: TGTGCCAGCAGCCAACCACAGGGGACTGAAGCTTTCTTT.

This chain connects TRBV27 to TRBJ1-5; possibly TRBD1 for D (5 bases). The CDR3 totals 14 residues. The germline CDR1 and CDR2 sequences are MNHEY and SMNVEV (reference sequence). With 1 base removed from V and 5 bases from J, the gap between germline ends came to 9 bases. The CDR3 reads CASSLWGEDQPQHF. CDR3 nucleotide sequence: TGTGCCAGCAGTTTATGGGGGGAGGATCAGCCCCAGCATTTT.

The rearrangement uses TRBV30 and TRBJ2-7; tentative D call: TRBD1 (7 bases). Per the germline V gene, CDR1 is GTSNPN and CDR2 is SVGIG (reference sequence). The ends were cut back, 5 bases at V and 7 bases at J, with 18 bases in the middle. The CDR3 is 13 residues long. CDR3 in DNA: TGTGCCTGGCAGCCAAACAGGGGAGGAGAGCAGTACTTC. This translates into CAWQPNRGGEQYF. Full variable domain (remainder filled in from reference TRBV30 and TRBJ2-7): SQTIHQWPATLVQPVGSPLSLECTVEGTSNPNLYWYRQAAGRGLQLLFYSVGIGQISSEVPQNLSASRPQDRQFILSSKKLLLSDSGFYLCAWQPNRGGEQYFGPGTRLTVT.

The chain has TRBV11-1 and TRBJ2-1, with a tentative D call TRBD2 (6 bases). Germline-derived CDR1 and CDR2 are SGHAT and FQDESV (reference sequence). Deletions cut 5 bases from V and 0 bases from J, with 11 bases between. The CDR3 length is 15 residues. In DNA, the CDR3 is TGTGCCAGCAGCCTGGGGGGAGGCTCCTACAATGAGCAGTTCTTC. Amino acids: CASSLGGGSYNEQFF.

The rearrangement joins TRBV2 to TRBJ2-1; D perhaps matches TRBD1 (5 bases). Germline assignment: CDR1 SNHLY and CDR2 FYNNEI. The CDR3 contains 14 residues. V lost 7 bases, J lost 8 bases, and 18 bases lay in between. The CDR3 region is CASMRWGRDYEQFF. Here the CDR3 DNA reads TGTGCCAGCATGCGGTGGGGCAGAGACTATGAGCAGTTCTTC. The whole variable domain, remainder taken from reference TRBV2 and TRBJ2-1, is EPEVTQTPSHQVTQMGQEVILRCVPISNHLYFYWYRQILGQKVEFLVSFYNNEISEKSEIFDDQFSVERPDGSNFTLKIRSTKLEDSAMYFCASMRWGRDYEQFFGPGTRLTVL.

The CDR3 loop is CAWEGSYEQYF. The CDR3 DNA reads as TGTGCCTGGGAAGGGTCCTACGAGCAGTACTTC. The J gene is TRBJ2-7, the V gene TRBV30; D is unclear. Deletions cut 5 bases from V and 1 base from J, with 6 bases between. The CDR3 is 11 amino acids. CDR1 and CDR2 (germline): GTSNPN, SVGIG (reference sequence).

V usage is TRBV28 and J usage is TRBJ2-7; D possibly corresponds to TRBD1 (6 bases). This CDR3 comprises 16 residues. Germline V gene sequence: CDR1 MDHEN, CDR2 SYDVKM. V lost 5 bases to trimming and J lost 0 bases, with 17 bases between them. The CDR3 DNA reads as TGTGCCAGCAGTGACCCAGGGGCTTGGGCCTCCTACGAGCAGTACTTC. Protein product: CASSDPGAWASYEQYF.

CDR3: CASSQDGQGHSNQPQHF. In DNA form, the CDR3 reads TGTGCCAGCAGCCAAGATGGCCAGGGACATAGCAATCAGCCCCAGCATTTT. The chain employs TRBV4-2 and TRBJ1-5; possible D gene TRBD1, 6 bases. From germline, CDR1 is LGHNA and CDR2 YNFKEQ. The CDR3 loop spans 17 amino acids. V was cut by 0 bases and J by 0 bases, with 12 bases left in between.

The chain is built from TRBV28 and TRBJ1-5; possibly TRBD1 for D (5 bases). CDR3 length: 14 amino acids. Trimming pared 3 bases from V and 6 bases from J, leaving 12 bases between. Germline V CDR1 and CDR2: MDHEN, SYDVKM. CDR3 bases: TGTGCCAGCAGTTTTTCAGGGAACGGTCAGCCCCAGCATTTT. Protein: CASSFSGNGQPQHF.

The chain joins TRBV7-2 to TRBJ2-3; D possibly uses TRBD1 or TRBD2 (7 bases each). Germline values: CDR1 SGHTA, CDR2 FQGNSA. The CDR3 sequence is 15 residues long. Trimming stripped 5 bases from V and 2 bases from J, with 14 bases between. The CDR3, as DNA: TGTGCCAGCAGCATGGGGGGGACAGACACAGATACGCAGTATTTT. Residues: CASSMGGTDTDTQYF.

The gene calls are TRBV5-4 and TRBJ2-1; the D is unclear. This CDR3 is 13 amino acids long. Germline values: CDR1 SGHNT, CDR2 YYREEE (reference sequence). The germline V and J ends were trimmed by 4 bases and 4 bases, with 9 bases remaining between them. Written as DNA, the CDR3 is TGTGCCAGCAGCCCAATAGGATACAATGAGCAGTTCTTC. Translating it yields CASSPIGYNEQFF.

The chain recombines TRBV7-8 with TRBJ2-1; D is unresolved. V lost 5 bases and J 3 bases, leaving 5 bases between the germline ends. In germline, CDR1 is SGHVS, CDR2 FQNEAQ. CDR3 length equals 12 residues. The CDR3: CASSENYNEQFF. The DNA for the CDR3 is TGTGCCAGCAGCGAGAACTACAATGAGCAGTTCTTC.

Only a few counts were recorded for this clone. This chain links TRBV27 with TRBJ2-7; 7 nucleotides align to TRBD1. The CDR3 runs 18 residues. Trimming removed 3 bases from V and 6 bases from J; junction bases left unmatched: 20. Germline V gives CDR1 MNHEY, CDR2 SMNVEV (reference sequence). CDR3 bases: TGTGCCAGCAGTTTGGGGACCGGGACCGTGACAGGGACGGGCGAGCAGTACTTC. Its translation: CASSLGTGTVTGTGEQYF.

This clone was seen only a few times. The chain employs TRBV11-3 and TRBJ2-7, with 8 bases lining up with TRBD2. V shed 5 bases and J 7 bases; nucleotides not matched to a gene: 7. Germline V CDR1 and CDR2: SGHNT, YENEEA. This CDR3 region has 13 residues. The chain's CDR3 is CASSNGGAGEQYF. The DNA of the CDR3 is TGTGCCAGCAGCAACGGGGGGGCCGGAGAGCAGTACTTC.

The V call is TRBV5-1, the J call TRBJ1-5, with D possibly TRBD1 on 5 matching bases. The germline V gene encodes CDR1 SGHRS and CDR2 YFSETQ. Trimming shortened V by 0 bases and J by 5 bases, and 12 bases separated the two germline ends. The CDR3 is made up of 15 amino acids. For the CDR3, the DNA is TGCGCCAGCAGCTTGGATGGTAGGGGCTATCAGCCCCAGCATTTT. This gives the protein CASSLDGRGYQPQHF.